This TCR beta chain was profiled in a study of Ad26.COV2.S vaccination and SARS-CoV-2 variants. Study background: Intramuscular Ad26.COV2.S doses were given once or twice, 56 days apart. Findings of the study overall: Spike-specific CD8+ and CD4+ T cell responses reportedly showed substantial breadth after vaccination. It was found that vaccine and placebo recipients had similar non-spike TCR breadth.

The protocol was immunoSEQ multiplex PCR, while the TCRdb copy is restricted to in-frame clones and leaves out a portion. In the table there are roughly 700,000 clones, around 92% of which are singletons. With regard to this clone: Its target is not known. Other DNA sequences in this sample translate to the same CDR3.

The treatment is: roughly 19 received Ad26.COV2.S at low or high dose, single or two shots; 5 received placebo; per-sample allocation not given. On day 63 after the first injection, vaccine and placebo recipients gave samples. Whoever gave the sample was an adult aged 18-55 years in Boston. CDR3 size: 13 residues. Germline V gene sequence: CDR1 MNHEY, CDR2 SMNVEV (reference sequence). Trimming pared 4 bases from V and 2 bases from J, leaving 6 bases between. The clonotype comes from a person between 18 and 60 years old who received the Ad26.COV2.S COVID-19 vaccine or a placebo. This sample comprised peripheral blood, obtained in a trial of Ad26.COV2.S vaccine versus placebo. This chain links TRBV27 with TRBJ1-5, with D uncertain. The CDR3 loop reads CASSWGGNQPQHF. The DNA for the CDR3 is TGTGCCAGCAGTTGGGGAGGCAATCAGCCCCAGCATTTT.